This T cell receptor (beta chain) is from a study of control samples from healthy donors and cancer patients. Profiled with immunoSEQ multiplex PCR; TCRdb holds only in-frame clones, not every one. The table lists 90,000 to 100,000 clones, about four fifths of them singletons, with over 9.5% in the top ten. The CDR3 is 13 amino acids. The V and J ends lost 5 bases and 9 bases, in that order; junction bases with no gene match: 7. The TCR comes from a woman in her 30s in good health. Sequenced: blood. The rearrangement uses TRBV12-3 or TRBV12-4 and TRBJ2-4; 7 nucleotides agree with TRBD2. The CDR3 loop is CASSRGLGSIQYF. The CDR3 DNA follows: TGTGCCAGCAGTCGCGGACTAGGGTCCATTCAGTACTTC.